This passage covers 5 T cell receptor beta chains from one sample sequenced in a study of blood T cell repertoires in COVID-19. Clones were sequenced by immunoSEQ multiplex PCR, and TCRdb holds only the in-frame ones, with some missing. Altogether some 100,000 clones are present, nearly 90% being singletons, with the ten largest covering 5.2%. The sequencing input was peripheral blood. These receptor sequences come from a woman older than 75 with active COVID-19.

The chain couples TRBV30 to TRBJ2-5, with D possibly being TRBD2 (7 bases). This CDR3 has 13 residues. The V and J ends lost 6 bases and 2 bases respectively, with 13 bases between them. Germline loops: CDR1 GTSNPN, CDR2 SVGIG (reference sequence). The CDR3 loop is CACEGRGQETQYF. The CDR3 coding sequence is TGTGCCTGTGAGGGGAGGGGGCAAGAGACCCAGTACTTC.

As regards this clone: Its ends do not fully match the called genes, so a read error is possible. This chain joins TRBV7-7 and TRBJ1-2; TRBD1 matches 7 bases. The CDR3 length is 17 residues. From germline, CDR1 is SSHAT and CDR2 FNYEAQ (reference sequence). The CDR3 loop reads CASSLSLNRGLLGGYTF. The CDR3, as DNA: TGTGCTAGCAGCTTATCCCTGAACAGGGGCCTGTTAGGTGGCTACACCTTC. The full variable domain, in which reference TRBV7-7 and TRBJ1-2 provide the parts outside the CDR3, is GAGVSQSPRYKVTKRGQDVTLRCDPISSHATLYWYQQALGQGPEFLTYFNYEAQPDKSGLPSDRFSAERPEGSISTLTIQRTEQRDSAMYRCASSLSLNRGLLGGYTFGSGTRLTVV.

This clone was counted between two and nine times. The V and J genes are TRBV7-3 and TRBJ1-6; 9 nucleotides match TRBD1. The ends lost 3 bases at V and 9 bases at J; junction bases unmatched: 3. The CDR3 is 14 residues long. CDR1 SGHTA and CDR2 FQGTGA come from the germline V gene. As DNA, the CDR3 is TGTGCCAGCAGCTTGGGACAGGGAGTTTCACCCCTCCACTTT. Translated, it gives CASSLGQGVSPLHF.

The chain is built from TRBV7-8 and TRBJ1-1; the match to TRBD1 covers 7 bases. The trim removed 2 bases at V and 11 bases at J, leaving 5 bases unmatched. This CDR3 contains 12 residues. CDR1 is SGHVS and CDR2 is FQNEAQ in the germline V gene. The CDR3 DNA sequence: TGTGCCAGCAGCTTAAGGACAGGAATGGCTTTCTTT. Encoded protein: CASSLRTGMAFF.

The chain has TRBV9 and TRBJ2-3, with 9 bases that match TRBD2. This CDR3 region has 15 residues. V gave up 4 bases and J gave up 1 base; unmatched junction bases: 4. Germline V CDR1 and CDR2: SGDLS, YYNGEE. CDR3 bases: TGTGCCAGCAGCCCCGGGACTAGCCGCACAGATACGCAGTATTTT. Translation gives CASSPGTSRTDTQYF.